One sample yielded the 27 T cell receptor beta chains listed below, sequenced in a study of blood T cell repertoires in COVID-19 (TCRdb year 2020). Receptor libraries were prepared by the immunoSEQ multiplex PCR assay. TCRdb retrieved this table from immuneACCESS and kept in-frame rearrangements only. Not all clones are present; in checked studies, unresolved V genes account for under half, and no reason is known for the remainder. Present in this sample are about 160,000 clones, around 81% of which were seen just once. Under 7% of the sample goes to the ten largest clones. The sequenced sample consisted of PBMCs or T cells enriched from blood (not recorded which). The receptors here all came from a man between 40 and 49 years old who had recovered from COVID-19.

This chain connects TRBV24-1 to TRBJ2-4, with D perhaps TRBD2 (6 bases). The V end was cut by 4 bases, the J end by 3 bases, with 18 bases between. Germline CDR1 is KGHDR and CDR2 is SFDVKD. This CDR3 has 17 residues. In DNA form, the CDR3 reads TGTGCCACCAGTGAGAACCGCCGGGAGTCGGGCAAAAACATTCAGTACTTC. It is translated as CATSENRRESGKNIQYF.

The CDR3: CASSIPDGDWQETQYF. The CDR3 DNA is TGCGCCAGCAGCATACCAGACGGGGACTGGCAAGAGACCCAGTACTTC. The genes are TRBV5-1 and TRBJ2-5; maybe TRBD2 (6 bases). Germline V gene lookup returns CDR1 SGHRS and CDR2 YFSETQ. With 4 bases removed from V and 2 bases from J, the gap between germline ends came to 18 bases. There are 16 residues in the CDR3. Variable domain in full (rest from reference TRBV5-1 and TRBJ2-5): KAGVTQTPRYLIKTRGQQVTLSCSPISGHRSVSWYQQTPGQGLQFLFEYFSETQRNKGNFPGRFSGRQFSNSRSEMNVSTLELGDSALYLCASSIPDGDWQETQYFGPGTRLLVL.

V usage is TRBV19 and J usage is TRBJ2-5; D possibly corresponds to TRBD1 (7 bases). Trimming took 4 bases from V and 2 from J, leaving 20 bases between them. Germline values: CDR1 LNHDA, CDR2 SQIVND (reference sequence). There are 17 residues in the CDR3. The CDR3 protein is CASSRTGRGTQQETQYF. The CDR3 DNA follows: TGTGCCAGTAGTAGGACAGGACGGGGGACCCAACAAGAGACCCAGTACTTC.

This chain uses TRBV3-1 (or the pseudogene TRBV3-2) with TRBJ1-2; D gene ambiguous. Trimming took off 1 base at V and 0 bases at J, with 15 bases between the two ends. From germline, CDR1 is LGHDT and CDR2 YNNKEL (reference sequence). This CDR3 region has 17 residues. The CDR3 region is CASSQGRAGRTNYGYTF. As DNA, the CDR3 is TGTGCCAGCAGCCAAGGGAGGGCGGGCAGAACTAACTATGGCTACACCTTC.

V gene TRBV19 combines with J gene TRBJ2-3; TRBD2 matches at 10 bases. The ends lost 8 bases at V and 2 bases at J; junction bases unmatched: 13. CDR1 and CDR2 from the germline V gene are LNHDA and SQIVND (reference sequence). The CDR3 consists of 17 residues. In DNA, the CDR3 is TGTGCCAGTTATCCTAGCGGGGGTTTACCCCTCACAGATACGCAGTATTTT. Translated: CASYPSGGLPLTDTQYF.

The chain has TRBV2 and TRBJ2-3; TRBD1 agrees at 10 bases. Germline CDR1 and CDR2: SNHLY and FYNNEI. After removal of 4 bases from V and 2 bases from J, the junction contained 6 bases not matched to a gene. This CDR3 is 16 amino acids long. The CDR3 DNA reads TGTGCCAGCAGTGGAGGGACAGGGGAATTCACAGATACGCAGTATTTT. This sequence encodes CASSGGTGEFTDTQYF.

Note on this clone: The same CDR3 is also encoded by other DNA sequences in this sample. The gene calls are TRBV9 and TRBJ1-6; tentative D call: TRBD1 (5 bases). The CDR3 has 14 amino acids. Trimming left V 0 bases short and J 6 bases short, with 7 bases between. The germline CDR1 and CDR2 sequences are SGDLS and YYNGEE. CDR3 sequence (DNA): TGTGCCAGCAGCGTAGGGCAGGGTAATTCACCCCTCCACTTT. Protein sequence: CASSVGQGNSPLHF.

Only a few counts were recorded for this clone. The sample holds other DNA sequences that translate to the same CDR3. V is TRBV3-1 (or the pseudogene TRBV3-2) and J is TRBJ1-2, with D unresolved. The CDR3 loop spans 11 amino acids. Germline V gene data show CDR1 as LGHDT and CDR2 as YNNKEL (reference sequence). Trimming removed 1 base from V and 7 bases from J, with 4 bases in between. In nucleotides, the CDR3 is TGTGCCAGCAGCCAAGGGCTTGGCTACACCTTC. This codes for CASSQGLGYTF.

The chain links TRBV29-1 to TRBJ2-3; 7 bases line up with TRBD1. The CDR3 loop spans 13 amino acids. The germline CDR1 and CDR2 sequences are SQVTM and ANQGSEA. V shed 8 bases and J 1 base; nucleotides not matched to a gene: 6. For the CDR3, the DNA is TGCAGCTTTTCTGGACAGGGCACAGATACGCAGTATTTT. Translating gives CSFSGQGTDTQYF.

The chain employs TRBV30 and TRBJ1-4; tentatively, D is TRBD1 (5 bases). Per the germline V gene, CDR1 is GTSNPN and CDR2 is SVGIG (reference sequence). The CDR3 totals 13 residues. With 7 bases removed from V and 2 bases from J, the gap between germline ends came to 11 bases. CDR3 bases: TGTGCCTCCCGCCGGGGGACTAATGAAAAACTGTTTTTT. This sequence encodes CASRRGTNEKLFF.

The chain couples TRBV13 to TRBJ2-1; 7 bases match TRBD2. The germline CDR1 and CDR2 sequences are PRHDT and FYEKMQ (reference sequence). The CDR3 totals 14 residues. The junction had 7 bases not matched to a gene; V was cut back by 3 bases and J by 8 bases. This chain's CDR3 is CASSFLAARHEQFF. The CDR3 DNA sequence: TGTGCCAGCAGCTTCCTAGCGGCTCGGCATGAGCAGTTCTTC.

The rearrangement joins TRBV7-3 to TRBJ1-2; 8 bases match TRBD1. Looked up from germline, CDR1 is SGHTA and CDR2 is FQGTGA. J was trimmed by 9 bases and V by 5 bases; bases with no gene match: 17. The length of the CDR3 is 16 residues. For the CDR3, the DNA is TGTGCCAGCAGCCCAACCGGTGGGACAGGCCTATCCCGCTACACCTTC. It specifies CASSPTGGTGLSRYTF.

The V gene is TRBV11-2, the J gene TRBJ2-3; 7 nucleotides agree with TRBD2. The germline CDR1 and CDR2 sequences are SGHAT and FQNNGV. This CDR3 region has 14 residues. Trimming removed 5 bases from V and 4 bases from J; junction bases left unmatched: 6. The CDR3 nucleotides are TGTGCCAGCAGCCCGGGGGGTTGGGCAGATACGCAGTATTTT. It translates to CASSPGGWADTQYF.

This chain links TRBV27 with TRBJ2-1; 7 bases fit TRBD1. Germline V gene lookup returns CDR1 MNHEY and CDR2 SMNVEV (reference sequence). Trimming took 7 bases from V and 3 from J; bases not matched to a gene: 9. CDR3 length equals 15 residues. The CDR3 region is CASTLRGTIYNEQFF. CDR3 DNA: TGTGCCAGCACCCTCAGGGGGACAATCTACAATGAGCAGTTCTTC.

This chain connects TRBV19 to TRBJ1-2, with 7 nucleotides matching TRBD1. This CDR3 is built from 15 residues. The J segment lost 2 bases and the V segment lost 3 bases, leaving 6 bases of the junction unmatched. CDR1 and CDR2 from the germline V gene are LNHDA and SQIVND (reference sequence). The CDR3, as DNA: TGTGCCAGTAGTATTATCCCAGGGGGAAACTATGGCTACACCTTC. Protein product: CASSIIPGGNYGYTF.

The chain uses TRBV13 and TRBJ2-1; unclear D gene. The CDR3 is 11 amino acids. Germline CDR1 is PRHDT and CDR2 is FYEKMQ (reference sequence). V was shortened by 5 bases and J by 8 bases, with 7 bases between the two germline ends. The CDR3 here is CASSVYYEQFF. CDR3 coding DNA: TGTGCCAGCAGCGTCTATTATGAGCAGTTCTTC.

The chain is built from TRBV19 and TRBJ1-2; no reliable D call. CDR3 length: 13 residues. V was shortened by 5 bases and J by 4 bases, with 11 bases between the two germline ends. CDR1 and CDR2 from the germline V gene are LNHDA and SQIVND (reference sequence). CDR3 amino acids: CASSPMTLYGYTF. CDR3 nucleotide sequence: TGTGCCAGTAGTCCTATGACTCTCTATGGCTACACCTTC.

V gene TRBV10-3 combines with J gene TRBJ2-1; 14 nucleotides agree with TRBD2. V shed 4 bases and J 6 bases; nucleotides not matched to a gene: 8. The CDR3 is 17 residues long. Per the germline V gene, CDR1 is ENHRY and CDR2 is SYGVKD. The CDR3 DNA reads TGTGCCATCAGTGGTGGGACTAGCGGGGGTACGGGCAATGAGCAGTTCTTC. Protein: CAISGGTSGGTGNEQFF.

J is TRBJ2-3 and V is TRBV3-1 (or the pseudogene TRBV3-2); 12 nucleotides line up with TRBD2. With V trimmed by 6 bases and J by 3 bases, 4 bases remained unmatched. The CDR3 has 15 residues. Germline V gene data show CDR1 as LGHDT and CDR2 as YNNKEL (reference sequence). The CDR3 DNA follows: TGTGCCAGCAGGCGGACTAGCGGGGCTACAGATACGCAGTATTTT. Amino acids: CASRRTSGATDTQYF.

The V gene is TRBV5-1, the J gene TRBJ1-2, with 8 bases matching TRBD1. This CDR3 region has 16 residues. CDR1 and CDR2 (germline): SGHRS, YFSETQ. The V and J ends lost 5 bases and 4 bases, in that order; junction bases with no gene match: 13. CDR3 sequence (DNA): TGCGCCAGCAGTTATGACCCAGGACAGGGATCCTATGGCTACACCTTC. Residues: CASSYDPGQGSYGYTF. The full variable domain, with the rest looked up from reference TRBV5-1 and TRBJ1-2, is KAGVTQTPRYLIKTRGQQVTLSCSPISGHRSVSWYQQTPGQGLQFLFEYFSETQRNKGNFPGRFSGRQFSNSRSEMNVSTLELGDSALYLCASSYDPGQGSYGYTFGSGTRLTVV.

This chain links TRBV9 with TRBJ1-5; D is perhaps TRBD1 (6 bases). The CDR3 contains 16 residues. V dropped 7 bases and J dropped 1 base, with 18 bases sitting between them. Germline V gene data show CDR1 as SGDLS and CDR2 as YYNGEE. CDR3 amino acids: CASGGGLTGSNQPQHF. Here the CDR3 DNA reads TGTGCCAGCGGTGGGGGCCTGACTGGCAGCAATCAGCCCCAGCATTTT.

The chain uses TRBV3-1 (or the pseudogene TRBV3-2) and TRBJ2-1; 9 bases are a match to TRBD2. The germline V gene has CDR1 LGHDT and CDR2 YNNKEL (reference sequence). The CDR3 runs 17 residues. Germline trimming cut 0 bases from V and 9 bases from J; bases unmatched to any gene: 12. CDR3 nucleotides: TGTGCCAGCAGCCAAGATCCGCGGGGGGGCCGGGTTGGTGAGCAGTTCTTC. Encoded protein: CASSQDPRGGRVGEQFF.

The genes are TRBV29-1 and TRBJ1-2, with 8 bases that match TRBD1. This CDR3 is 14 amino acids long. After removal of 6 bases from V and 4 bases from J, the junction contained 10 bases not matched to a gene. Germline V gene lookup returns CDR1 SQVTM and CDR2 ANQGSEA. CDR3 DNA sequence: TGCAGCGTGGGGGACAGGAGTGGTGGCTATGGCTACACCTTC. It yields the protein CSVGDRSGGYGYTF.

The chain combines TRBV29-1 with TRBJ2-3; 11 bases align to TRBD2. The CDR3 sequence is 16 residues long. The germline V gene has CDR1 SQVTM and CDR2 ANQGSEA. Trimming took 3 bases from V and 2 from J; bases not matched to a gene: 7. The DNA of the CDR3 is TGCAGCGTTGAGACCGGACTAGCGGGTGACACAGATACGCAGTATTTT. Its protein product is CSVETGLAGDTDTQYF.

The chain uses TRBV5-5 and TRBJ1-6; no clear D. Deletions cut 3 bases from V and 6 bases from J, with 16 bases between. CDR1 and CDR2 from the germline V gene are SGHKS and YYEKEE (reference sequence). The CDR3 consists of 16 residues. Written as DNA, the CDR3 is TGTGCCAGCAGCTGGGGTTCGGGGTTCGGTAATTCACCCCTCCACTTT. The encoded protein is CASSWGSGFGNSPLHF.

The chain carries TRBV3-1 (or the pseudogene TRBV3-2) and TRBJ2-1; TRBD2 aligns across 12 bases. V lost 0 bases to trimming and J lost 0 bases; unmatched junction nucleotides: 18. CDR3 size: 23 residues. Germline assignment: CDR1 LGHDT and CDR2 YNNKEL (reference sequence). CDR3 sequence reads: CASSQEGQRRLAGVLFSYNEQFF. The CDR3 nucleotides are TGTGCCAGCAGCCAAGAGGGACAAAGGCGACTAGCGGGGGTCCTCTTCTCCTACAATGAGCAGTTCTTC.

The chain combines TRBV11-2 with TRBJ2-7; 7 nucleotides line up with TRBD1. This CDR3 comprises 15 residues. The V gene's germline CDR1 is SGHAT and CDR2 FQNNGV. After removal of 5 bases from V and 3 bases from J, the junction contained 10 bases not matched to a gene. The CDR3 bases are TGTGCCAGCAGCCCCCTAGGGGGCGCCTACTACGAGCAGTACTTC. Translated, it gives CASSPLGGAYYEQYF.